This T cell receptor beta chain was obtained from a study of T cells in Graves' hyperthyroidism and ophthalmopathy. This CDR3 has 14 residues. Per the germline V gene, CDR1 is SGHTA and CDR2 is FQGNSA. Deletions cut 1 base from V and 4 bases from J, with 7 bases between. The investigators amplified TCR beta CDR3 regions from RNA transcripts. An initial round of RT-PCR targeting the TCR CDR3 relied on the HTBI primer set. TCRdb reprocessed the multiplex PCR reads via MiXCR and lists one record per CDR3 protein. The sample lists around 440,000 distinct CDR3 sequences, 15% to 19% seen once, with 13% to 15% in the top ten. At least ten counts were recorded for this clonotype.

This sequence joins TRBV7-2 and TRBJ2-2; D gene ambiguous. The source material was blood. The sequence was collected from a woman aged 18-30 years with Graves' hyperthyroidism. CDR3 coding DNA: TGTGCCAGCAGCTTAGTTGGAACCACCGGGGAGCTGTTTTTT. Protein product: CASSLVGTTGELFF.